One sample yielded the 25 T cell receptor beta chains listed below, sequenced in a study of OX40 agonist ivuxolimab in advanced cancers. Repertoires were generated with immunoSEQ multiplex PCR, while TCRdb's copy carries only in-frame clones and drops some. Among about 66,000 clones listed, roughly 81% were seen once. The sample was CD4+ or CD8+ T cells sorted from blood, taken in a trial of the OX40 agonist ivuxolimab. The receptor set was obtained from an adult with an advanced solid tumor such as melanoma, head and neck, liver or kidney cancer.

V gene TRBV29-1 combines with J gene TRBJ2-1; TRBD1 or TRBD2 may be the D gene (5 bases each). CDR1 is SQVTM, CDR2 ANQGSEA, per germline. CDR3 size: 15 residues. Deletions cut 5 bases from V and 2 bases from J, with 16 bases between. CDR3 bases: TGCAGCGTTTCCCAGGGAGAGGGGACCTACAATGAGCAGTTCTTC. Encoded protein: CSVSQGEGTYNEQFF.

The V and J genes are TRBV7-9 and TRBJ2-1; possibly TRBD1 or TRBD2 for D (5 bases each). This CDR3 has 16 residues. Germline V CDR1 and CDR2: SEHNR, FQNEAQ (reference sequence). Trimming removed 4 bases from V and 12 bases from J, with 25 bases in between. CDR3 sequence reads: CASSSELRTGGKGQFF. CDR3 in DNA: TGTGCCAGCAGCTCCGAACTTCGAACTGGGGGTAAAGGGCAGTTCTTC.

The J gene is TRBJ1-2, the V gene TRBV7-6; no firm D call. Germline CDR1 is SGHVS and CDR2 is FNYEAQ. The CDR3 extends over 15 amino acids. Between the trimmed V and J ends, which lost 5 bases and 2 bases, there was a span of 15 bases. The DNA of the CDR3 is TGTGCCAGCAGCCCAGCTATAGGGATGAACTATGGCTACACCTTC. The encoded protein is CASSPAIGMNYGYTF. Supplemented by reference TRBV7-6 and TRBJ1-2, the full variable domain reads GAGVSQSPRYKVTKRGQDVALRCDPISGHVSLYWYRQALGQGPEFLTYFNYEAQQDKSGLPNDRFSAERPEGSISTLTIQRTEQRDSAMYRCASSPAIGMNYGYTFGSGTRLTVV.

This clone was seen once. This chain uses TRBV7-9 with TRBJ2-1; 13 bases line up with TRBD2. Unmatched junction bases numbered 7, after V lost 6 bases and J lost 8 bases. Germline V CDR1 and CDR2: SEHNR, FQNEAQ (reference sequence). The CDR3 consists of 15 residues. The CDR3 loop reads CASRVGLAGLDEQFF. The CDR3 DNA reads as TGTGCCAGCAGAGTGGGACTAGCGGGACTCGATGAGCAGTTCTTC.

The chain uses TRBV5-4 and TRBJ2-7; possible D gene TRBD1, 6 bases. The V and J ends lost 4 bases and 2 bases respectively, with 19 bases between them. Germline assignment: CDR1 SGHNT and CDR2 YYREEE (reference sequence). The CDR3 length is 16 residues. The chain's CDR3 is CASSQGQTLTTYEQYF. CDR3 DNA: TGTGCCAGCAGCCAGGGACAAACACTTACAACCTACGAGCAGTACTTC.

The table lists this clone with a count of one. V and J are TRBV5-1 and TRBJ2-7, with a possible D match to TRBD1 (5 bases). CDR3 length equals 14 residues. The germline CDR1 and CDR2 sequences are SGHRS and YFSETQ. The V end lost 0 bases, the J end lost 7 bases, and 14 bases lay between the germline ends. CDR3 in DNA: TGCGCCAGCAGCTTGGCCGATCGTCCAGGGGAGCAGTACTTC. This gives the protein CASSLADRPGEQYF.

This rearrangement joins TRBV28 to TRBJ1-2, with a tentative D call TRBD1 (5 bases). In germline, CDR1 is MDHEN, CDR2 SYDVKM. Trimming took off 8 bases at V and 4 bases at J, with 17 bases between the two ends. The CDR3 sequence is 14 residues long. This CDR3 is CASVAAQGLYGYTF. For the CDR3, the DNA is TGTGCCAGCGTCGCTGCGCAGGGCCTCTATGGCTACACCTTC.

This sequence joins TRBV30 and TRBJ2-1, with a possible D match to TRBD2 (6 bases). Germline values: CDR1 GTSNPN, CDR2 SVGIG (reference sequence). V lost 4 bases and J 13 bases, leaving 23 bases between the germline ends. The CDR3 runs to 14 residues. This CDR3 is CAWTPGRDIERQFF. For the CDR3, the DNA is TGTGCCTGGACACCCGGGAGAGACATTGAAAGACAGTTCTTC.

The chain employs TRBV4-1 and TRBJ2-5; tentatively, D is TRBD2 (6 bases). The CDR3 extends over 22 amino acids. Trimming took 2 bases from V and 0 from J, leaving 31 bases between them. Germline V gives CDR1 MGHRA, CDR2 YSYEKL. The CDR3, as DNA: TGCGCCAGCAGCCAAAGATTGGTCGGTCTGTCTAGCGAGGCACGAGACCAAGAGACCCAGTACTTC. This codes for CASSQRLVGLSSEARDQETQYF.

The chain employs TRBV27 and TRBJ2-3, with 12 bases that match TRBD2. Looked up from germline, CDR1 is MNHEY and CDR2 is SMNVEV (reference sequence). The CDR3 has 21 residues. The J segment lost 7 bases and the V segment lost 2 bases, leaving 22 bases of the junction unmatched. For the CDR3, the DNA is TGTGCCAGCAGTTTAGTGTTGGGGGCTAGCGGGAGGGCCGTGGCACGGAATACGCAGTATTTT. The encoded protein is CASSLVLGASGRAVARNTQYF.

This chain links TRBV10-3 with TRBJ2-7, with D uncertain. Trimming took 4 bases from V and 0 from J, leaving 7 bases between them. The CDR3 is 13 amino acids. The germline gives CDR1 ENHRY, CDR2 SYGVKD. In DNA form, the CDR3 reads TGTGCCATCAGTGTCACTATCTCCTACGAGCAGTACTTC. Amino acids: CAISVTISYEQYF.

The rearrangement links TRBV7-9 to TRBJ1-5; D is unclear. Trimming left V 2 bases short and J 2 bases short, with 13 bases between. CDR3 size: 16 residues. In germline, CDR1 is SEHNR, CDR2 FQNEAQ (reference sequence). The CDR3 DNA reads TGTGCCAGCAGCTTATGGGCAGGAGTTGGCAATCAGCCCCAGCATTTT. It specifies CASSLWAGVGNQPQHF.

This chain links TRBV5-1 with TRBJ2-5; TRBD1 is a possible D gene (7 bases). This CDR3 is built from 14 residues. The V end lost 0 bases, the J end lost 4 bases, and 10 bases lay between the germline ends. Germline lookup yields CDR1 SGHRS and CDR2 YFSETQ. The CDR3 protein is CASSLEQGGETQYF. Written as DNA, the CDR3 is TGCGCCAGCAGCTTGGAGCAGGGGGGAGAGACCCAGTACTTC.

The CDR3 here is CASSRGQGEETQYF. In DNA, the CDR3 is TGTGCCAGCAGCCGAGGGCAGGGGGAGGAGACCCAGTACTTC. The rearrangement links TRBV5-6 to TRBJ2-5; TRBD1 aligns across 7 bases. The CDR3 runs 14 residues. J was trimmed by 5 bases and V by 4 bases; bases with no gene match: 8. Germline V gene data show CDR1 as SGHDT and CDR2 as YYEEEE.

This chain uses TRBV28 with TRBJ2-7; 8 bases agree with TRBD1. The CDR3 has 15 residues. The ends lost 2 bases at V and 6 bases at J; junction bases unmatched: 9. Per germline, CDR1 MDHEN and CDR2 SYDVKM. The CDR3 nucleotides read TGTGCCAGCAGTTTAATGGACAGGGTCGATAGCGAGCAGTACTTC. Translation: CASSLMDRVDSEQYF.

Only a few counts were recorded for this clone. The chain combines TRBV19 with TRBJ2-1; 9 bases are a match to TRBD2. The V and J ends lost 5 bases and 9 bases, in that order; junction bases with no gene match: 17. The CDR3 is made up of 17 amino acids. The germline CDR1 and CDR2 sequences are LNHDA and SQIVND (reference sequence). This CDR3 is CASSPGVAGVILGEQFF. The CDR3 nucleotides are TGTGCCAGTAGTCCCGGAGTAGCGGGAGTGATCTTAGGTGAGCAGTTCTTC.

This clone was found once. The chain joins TRBV2 to TRBJ1-2; 10 bases map to TRBD1. Trimming removed 5 bases from V and 8 bases from J; junction bases left unmatched: 5. This CDR3 has 13 amino acids. Germline loops: CDR1 SNHLY, CDR2 FYNNEI. The CDR3 region has the DNA TGTGCCAGCAGTAGACAGGGGGCGGAAGGCTACACCTTC. This translates into CASSRQGAEGYTF.

V and J are TRBV20-1 and TRBJ2-7; no clear D. Germline CDR1 is DFQATT and CDR2 is SNEGSKA (reference sequence). The CDR3 runs 10 residues. Trimming took 3 bases from V and 4 from J, leaving 4 bases between them. The CDR3: CSASAYEQYF. The CDR3 region has the DNA TGCAGTGCTAGTGCGTACGAGCAGTACTTC.

This clone was seen only a few times. This rearrangement joins TRBV27 to TRBJ1-5; D is uncertain. The CDR3 consists of 12 residues. The ends were cut back, 3 bases at V and 4 bases at J, with 4 bases in the middle. The germline V gene encodes CDR1 MNHEY and CDR2 SMNVEV (reference sequence). CDR3 in amino acids: CASSFWNQPQHF. The CDR3 DNA sequence: TGTGCCAGCAGTTTCTGGAATCAGCCCCAGCATTTT.

V gene TRBV15 combines with J gene TRBJ2-2; D unresolved. V dropped 0 bases and J dropped 5 bases, with 7 bases sitting between them. Germline V gene lookup returns CDR1 LNHNV and CDR2 YYDKDF (reference sequence). CDR3 size: 14 residues. In DNA, the CDR3 is TGTGCCACCAGCAGAGATCCCCGGACCGGGGAGCTGTTTTTT. Its protein product is CATSRDPRTGELFF.

The chain employs TRBV7-3 and TRBJ2-7; D might be TRBD1 or TRBD2, each matching 5 bases. The V end lost 5 bases, the J end lost 6 bases, and 20 bases lay between the germline ends. Germline V CDR1 and CDR2: SGHTA, FQGTGA. The CDR3 contains 15 residues. The CDR3 reads CASSPQAGTAREQYF. CDR3 sequence (DNA): TGTGCCAGCAGCCCCCAGGCCGGGACCGCGCGCGAGCAGTACTTC.

This clone was seen once. V and J are TRBV5-1 and TRBJ2-5, with TRBD1 as a possible D gene (5 bases). Trimming cost V 0 bases and J 5 bases, with 11 bases left between them. CDR1 SGHRS and CDR2 YFSETQ come from the germline V gene. There are 14 residues in the CDR3. As DNA, the CDR3 is TGCGCCAGCAGCTTGGTGCTAGGGGTGGAGACCCAGTACTTC. Its translation: CASSLVLGVETQYF.

The chain has TRBV5-6 and TRBJ2-7; 7 nucleotides align to TRBD1. Unmatched junction bases numbered 5, after V lost 0 bases and J lost 2 bases. The CDR3 runs 15 residues. Germline V CDR1 and CDR2: SGHDT, YYEEEE. The CDR3 here is CASSLVAGGTYEQYF. The CDR3 bases are TGTGCCAGCAGCTTGGTCGCAGGGGGTACCTACGAGCAGTACTTC.

This clone was observed a single time. The chain combines TRBV6-7 with TRBJ1-4; 9 bases map to TRBD1. TRBV6-7 is an ORF, with its function uncertain. This CDR3 comprises 19 residues. Trimming took 0 bases from V and 10 from J; bases not matched to a gene: 18. Written as DNA, the CDR3 is TGTGCCAGCAGTTACTCTTCGCGGGACAGGGCTAGGGGGAAGGGAAAACTGTTTTTT. Translated: CASSYSSRDRARGKGKLFF.

J is TRBJ2-7 and V is TRBV18; D gene uncertain. Germline CDR1 and CDR2: KGHSH and LQKENI. The CDR3 contains 13 residues. Trimming cost V 4 bases and J 3 bases, with 10 bases left between them. In DNA form, the CDR3 reads TGTGCCAGCTCACTTAATCCCGACTACGAGCAGTACTTC. It translates to CASSLNPDYEQYF.